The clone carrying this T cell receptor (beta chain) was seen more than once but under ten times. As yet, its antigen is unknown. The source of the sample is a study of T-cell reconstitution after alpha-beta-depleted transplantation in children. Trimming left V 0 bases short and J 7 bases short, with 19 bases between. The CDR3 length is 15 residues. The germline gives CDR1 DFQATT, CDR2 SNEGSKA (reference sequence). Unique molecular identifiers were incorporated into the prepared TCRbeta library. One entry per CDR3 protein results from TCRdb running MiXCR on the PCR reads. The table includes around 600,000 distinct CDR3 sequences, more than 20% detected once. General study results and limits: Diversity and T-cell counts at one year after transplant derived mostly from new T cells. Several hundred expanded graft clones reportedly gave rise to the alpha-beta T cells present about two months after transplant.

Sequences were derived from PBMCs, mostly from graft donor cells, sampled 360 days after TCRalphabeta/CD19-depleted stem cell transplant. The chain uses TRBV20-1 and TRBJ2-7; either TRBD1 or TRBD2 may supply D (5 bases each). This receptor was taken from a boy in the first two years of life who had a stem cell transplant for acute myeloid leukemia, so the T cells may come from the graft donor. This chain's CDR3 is CSARDPTGLPWEQYF. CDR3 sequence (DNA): TGCAGTGCTAGAGACCCCACGGGGCTCCCGTGGGAGCAGTACTTC.